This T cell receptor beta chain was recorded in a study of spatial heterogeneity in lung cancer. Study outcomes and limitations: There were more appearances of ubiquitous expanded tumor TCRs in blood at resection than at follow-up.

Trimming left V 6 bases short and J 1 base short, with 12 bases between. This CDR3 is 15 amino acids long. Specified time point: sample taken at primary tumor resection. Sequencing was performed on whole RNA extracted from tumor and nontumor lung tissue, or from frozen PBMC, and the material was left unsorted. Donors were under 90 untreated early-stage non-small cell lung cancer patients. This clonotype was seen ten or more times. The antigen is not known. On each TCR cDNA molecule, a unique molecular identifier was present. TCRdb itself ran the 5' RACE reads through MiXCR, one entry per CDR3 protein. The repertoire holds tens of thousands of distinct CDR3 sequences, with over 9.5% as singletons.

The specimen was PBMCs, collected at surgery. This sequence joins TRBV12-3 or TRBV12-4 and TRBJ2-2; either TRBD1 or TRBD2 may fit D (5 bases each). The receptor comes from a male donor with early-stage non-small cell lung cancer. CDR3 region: CASRPTRGNTGELFF. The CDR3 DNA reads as TGTGCCAGCAGGCCCACGAGGGGGAACACCGGGGAGCTGTTTTTT.